One and the same sample provided the 32 T cell receptor beta chains below, sequenced in a study of cytomegalovirus exposure and HLA in healthy donors. The PCR was carried out with 60 Vbeta primers and 13 Jbeta primers. Profiled with immunoSEQ multiplex PCR; TCRdb holds only in-frame clones, not every one. The repertoire holds roughly 190,000 clones, with approximately 65% as singletons. Sequenced input: PBMCs. The receptors were sampled from a man aged 40-50 years in good health and CMV-seronegative.

The chain combines TRBV9 with TRBJ2-7, with TRBD1 matching 12 bases. After removal of 2 bases from V and 7 bases from J, the junction contained 13 bases not matched to a gene. CDR3 length: 17 residues. Looked up from germline, CDR1 is SGDLS and CDR2 is YYNGEE. The CDR3 reads CASSVDPGTGGAYEQYF. CDR3 bases: TGTGCCAGCAGCGTCGACCCTGGGACAGGGGGCGCGTATGAGCAGTACTTC.

The rearrangement uses TRBV19 and TRBJ1-1; a weak D match, TRBD1 (6 bases). The CDR3 has 14 amino acids. Germline V lookup: CDR1 LNHDA, CDR2 SQIVND (reference sequence). Between the trimmed V and J ends, which lost 2 bases and 0 bases, there was a span of 7 bases. This chain's CDR3 is CASSIYRVNTEAFF. DNA of the CDR3: TGTGCCAGTAGTATATACAGGGTGAACACTGAAGCTTTCTTT.

V is TRBV19 and J is TRBJ2-7; 7 bases are a match to TRBD2. Germline V lookup: CDR1 LNHDA, CDR2 SQIVND (reference sequence). Trimming took 4 bases from V and 7 from J; bases not matched to a gene: 10. The CDR3 consists of 14 residues. CDR3 coding DNA: TGTGCCAGTAGTAGTTTCGGGAGGACGGGAGAGCAGTACTTC. Translating gives CASSSFGRTGEQYF.

This clone was detected a few times. The V and J genes are TRBV9 and TRBJ1-6; no reliable D call. The CDR3 runs 14 residues. The germline V and J ends were trimmed by 0 bases and 5 bases, with 6 bases remaining between them. Germline CDR1 reads SGDLS; CDR2 reads YYNGEE. This CDR3 reads CASSVDLDNSPLHF. CDR3 nucleotide sequence: TGTGCCAGCAGCGTAGATCTTGATAATTCACCCCTCCACTTT.

The J gene is TRBJ2-1, the V gene TRBV7-9; D is possibly TRBD2 (7 bases). The germline gives CDR1 SEHNR, CDR2 FQNEAQ (reference sequence). V was pared by 5 bases and J by 6 bases, with 17 bases between. The CDR3 runs to 15 residues. DNA of the CDR3: TGTGCCAGCAGCCCTGGGGGGGCGGGTTCCAATGAGCAGTTCTTC. This encodes CASSPGGAGSNEQFF.

The chain has TRBV29-1 and TRBJ1-2; D is ambiguous. The V end lost 4 bases, the J end lost 4 bases, and 7 bases lay between the germline ends. This CDR3 region has 11 residues. In germline, CDR1 is SQVTM, CDR2 ANQGSEA. Here the CDR3 DNA reads TGCAGCGTTGTCTGGCTCTATGGCTACACCTTC. Translated: CSVVWLYGYTF.

The chain is built from TRBV18 and TRBJ2-7; the match to TRBD2 covers 10 bases. The ends lost 0 bases at V and 3 bases at J; junction bases unmatched: 8. CDR1 is KGHSH, CDR2 LQKENI, per germline. The CDR3 totals 17 residues. The CDR3 protein is CASSPPSAAGGSYEQYF. Here the CDR3 DNA reads TGTGCCAGCTCACCACCGTCGGCAGCGGGAGGGAGCTACGAGCAGTACTTC.

The chain carries TRBV6-6 and TRBJ2-5; 10 nucleotides line up with TRBD1. With the DNA end fitting TRBJ2-7 better, the J assignment may be wrong. This CDR3 is 16 amino acids long. Germline-derived CDR1 and CDR2 are MNHNY and SVGAGI (reference sequence). DNA for the CDR3: TGTGCCAGCAGTTGGGACAGGGGCCAGGGTTCCTACGAGCAGTACTTC. This codes for CASSWDRGQGSYEQYF.

This sequence joins TRBV11-2 and TRBJ2-5, with TRBD2 identical over 11 bases. J was trimmed by 4 bases and V by 5 bases; bases with no gene match: 3. Germline CDR1 SGHAT, CDR2 FQNNGV. This CDR3 spans 14 amino acids. The CDR3 spells CASSPTSGTETQYF. CDR3 coding DNA: TGTGCCAGCAGCCCGACTAGCGGGACAGAGACCCAGTACTTC.

This chain links TRBV19 with TRBJ1-3; D unclear. V lost 3 bases and J 4 bases, leaving 10 bases between the germline ends. Germline V gives CDR1 LNHDA, CDR2 SQIVND (reference sequence). The CDR3 covers 14 residues. CDR3 sequence: CASSIGGYGNTIYF. In DNA, the CDR3 is TGTGCCAGTAGTATCGGCGGGTACGGAAACACCATATATTTT.

The chain employs TRBV4-1 and TRBJ1-2; D unclear. CDR1 is MGHRA, CDR2 YSYEKL, per germline. This CDR3 has 13 residues. V dropped 1 base and J dropped 4 bases, with 7 bases sitting between them. CDR3 DNA: TGCGCCAGCAGCCAAGCGGTCGGCTATGGCTACACCTTC. Translating it yields CASSQAVGYGYTF.

A single count supports this clone. This rearrangement joins TRBV5-6 to TRBJ1-4; TRBD1 matches at 12 bases. The CDR3 sequence is 15 residues long. Germline values: CDR1 SGHDT, CDR2 YYEEEE. The ends lost 3 bases at V and 8 bases at J; junction bases unmatched: 5. The CDR3 region is CASSSGTGGAEKLFF. Written as DNA, the CDR3 is TGTGCCAGCAGCTCAGGGACAGGGGGCGCGGAAAAACTGTTTTTT.

J is TRBJ2-7 and V is TRBV5-1; 9 nucleotides match TRBD2. CDR1 and CDR2 (germline): SGHRS, YFSETQ. Losses at the gene ends were 2 bases for V and 0 bases for J; bases not matched to a gene: 6. The CDR3 has 16 residues. CDR3 sequence reads: CASSFTFSGSSYEQYF. The CDR3 coding sequence is TGCGCCAGCAGCTTTACCTTTAGCGGGAGCTCCTACGAGCAGTACTTC.

This chain joins TRBV7-2 and TRBJ2-7; no firm D call. Germline CDR1 SGHTA, CDR2 FQGNSA. The CDR3 spans 15 residues. With 3 bases removed from V and 0 bases from J, the gap between germline ends came to 12 bases. The CDR3 bases are TGTGCCAGCAGCTTCAACCGCGTTCTCTCCTACGAGCAGTACTTC. The encoded protein is CASSFNRVLSYEQYF. Combining the CDR3 with reference TRBV7-2 and TRBJ2-7 gives the whole variable domain GAGVSQSPSNKVTEKGKDVELRCDPISGHTALYWYRQSLGQGLEFLIYFQGNSAPDKSGLPSDRFSAERTGGSVSTLTIQRTQQEDSAVYLCASSFNRVLSYEQYFGPGTRLTVT.

This chain joins TRBV7-8 and TRBJ2-7, with 9 positions matching TRBD1. Germline loops: CDR1 SGHVS, CDR2 FQNEAQ. The CDR3 has 15 residues. After removal of 3 bases from V and 3 bases from J, the junction contained 6 bases not matched to a gene. The CDR3 loop is CASSLMGQGDYEQYF. CDR3 bases: TGTGCCAGCAGCTTGATGGGACAGGGAGACTACGAGCAGTACTTC.

This rearrangement joins TRBV27 to TRBJ2-4, with 7 bases matching TRBD2. V gave up 4 bases and J gave up 6 bases; unmatched junction bases: 9. The CDR3 is 15 residues long. Germline V gives CDR1 MNHEY, CDR2 SMNVEV (reference sequence). The DNA for the CDR3 is TGTGCCAGCAGTTCCACAGGACTAGTGGGAAACATTCAGTACTTC. It yields the protein CASSSTGLVGNIQYF.

This chain uses TRBV5-4 with TRBJ2-2; 8 nucleotides align to TRBD1. Germline CDR1 reads SGHNT; CDR2 reads YYREEE (reference sequence). The CDR3 contains 16 residues. The V segment lost 4 bases and the J segment 6 bases; nucleotides outside the gene matches: 11. The DNA of the CDR3 is TGTGCCAGCAGCCGCGGGCCATCACAGGGGGCCGGGGAGCTGTTTTTT. Protein sequence: CASSRGPSQGAGELFF.

The genes are TRBV4-2 and TRBJ2-7; 8 nucleotides agree with TRBD1. V was clipped by 1 base and J by 3 bases; unmatched bases: 8. The CDR3 runs to 16 residues. Germline-derived CDR1 and CDR2 are LGHNA and YNFKEQ. The CDR3 protein is CASSQGGGTGGYEQYF. CDR3 nucleotides: TGTGCCAGCAGCCAAGGTGGGGGGACAGGCGGCTACGAGCAGTACTTC.

V gene TRBV6-5 combines with J gene TRBJ2-5, with a tentative D call TRBD2 (5 bases). V was clipped by 2 bases and J by 5 bases, with 12 bases between them. The germline V gene encodes CDR1 MNHEY and CDR2 SVGAGI. The CDR3 extends over 14 amino acids. As DNA, the CDR3 is TGTGCCAGCAGTTACGGGCTAGCCGGTGAGACCCAGTACTTC. Protein sequence: CASSYGLAGETQYF.

This chain links TRBV28 with TRBJ1-1; D is perhaps TRBD1 (6 bases). V was pared by 4 bases and J by 10 bases, with 19 bases between. CDR1 MDHEN and CDR2 SYDVKM come from the germline V gene. CDR3 length: 14 residues. The CDR3 DNA follows: TGTGCCAGCAGTTCCATCAACAGGGCGCTGGGAGCTTTCTTT. It yields the protein CASSSINRALGAFF.

V and J are TRBV9 and TRBJ2-7, with D tentatively TRBD1 (5 bases). The V end lost 4 bases, the J end lost 6 bases, and 23 bases lay between the germline ends. The CDR3 has 16 residues. Germline CDR1 reads SGDLS; CDR2 reads YYNGEE. This CDR3 is CASSPHPRQGKGEQYF. The CDR3 DNA sequence: TGTGCCAGCAGCCCCCACCCACGGCAGGGCAAGGGCGAGCAGTACTTC.

The chain combines TRBV27 with TRBJ2-1, with 8 bases lining up with TRBD2. This CDR3 contains 15 residues. The V segment lost 3 bases and the J segment 2 bases; nucleotides outside the gene matches: 3. Germline lookup yields CDR1 MNHEY and CDR2 SMNVEV (reference sequence). CDR3 bases: TGTGCCAGCAGTTTGATAGCGGGGCCCTACAATGAGCAGTTCTTC. This encodes CASSLIAGPYNEQFF.

The chain recombines TRBV5-1 with TRBJ2-5; 10 positions match TRBD2. V shed 4 bases and J 4 bases; nucleotides not matched to a gene: 10. Germline CDR1 reads SGHRS; CDR2 reads YFSETQ. The CDR3 has 16 residues. The CDR3 DNA reads as TGCGCCAGCAGCAGGGCGAGCGGGAGGGCGGGAGAGACCCAGTACTTC. Protein sequence: CASSRASGRAGETQYF.

The rearrangement links TRBV30 to TRBJ2-2; TRBD2 matches at 12 bases. After removal of 2 bases from V and 4 bases from J, the junction contained 5 bases not matched to a gene. The CDR3 covers 16 residues. Germline V CDR1 and CDR2: GTSNPN, SVGIG (reference sequence). The CDR3 bases are TGTGCCTGGAGTTATGGACTAGCGGGAACCACCGGGGAGCTGTTTTTT. It encodes CAWSYGLAGTTGELFF.

This rearrangement joins TRBV5-1 to TRBJ2-1; D is ambiguous. Trimming took off 4 bases at V and 5 bases at J, with 7 bases between the two ends. Germline values: CDR1 SGHRS, CDR2 YFSETQ. The CDR3 totals 12 residues. The CDR3 nucleotides are TGCGCCAGCAGCCAGGTAAACAATGAGCAGTTCTTC. This translates into CASSQVNNEQFF.

The genes are TRBV30 and TRBJ2-3; D is undetermined. The CDR3 has 13 amino acids. The ends were cut back, 0 bases at V and 3 bases at J, with 7 bases in the middle. Germline V lookup: CDR1 GTSNPN, CDR2 SVGIG (reference sequence). Written as DNA, the CDR3 is TGTGCCTGGAGTGTTGGCAAAACAGATACGCAGTATTTT. Protein sequence: CAWSVGKTDTQYF. Combining the CDR3 with reference TRBV30 and TRBJ2-3 gives the whole variable domain SQTIHQWPATLVQPVGSPLSLECTVEGTSNPNLYWYRQAAGRGLQLLFYSVGIGQISSEVPQNLSASRPQDRQFILSSKKLLLSDSGFYLCAWSVGKTDTQYFGPGTRLTVL.

This clone showed up just a few times. As DNA, the CDR3 is TGTGCCAGCTCACCAAGGGCGGGAGGGGAAGAGACCCAGTACTTC. Its protein product is CASSPRAGGEETQYF. The V gene is TRBV18, the J gene TRBJ2-5; TRBD2 aligns across 9 bases. This CDR3 has 15 residues. Unmatched junction bases numbered 4, after V lost 2 bases and J lost 3 bases. Germline CDR1 reads KGHSH; CDR2 reads LQKENI.

This chain joins TRBV2 and TRBJ1-2; D unresolved. Trimming pared 3 bases from V and 4 bases from J, leaving 9 bases between. Germline lookup yields CDR1 SNHLY and CDR2 FYNNEI. The CDR3 runs 13 residues. The CDR3 bases are TGTGCCAGCAGTGACAACAACCTCTATGGCTACACCTTC. Its protein is CASSDNNLYGYTF.

The CDR3 sequence is CASFESISMNTEAFF. Written as DNA, the CDR3 is TGTGCCAGCTTCGAGAGTATTTCCATGAACACTGAAGCTTTCTTT. The genes are TRBV7-9 and TRBJ1-1; D uncertain. Germline values: CDR1 SEHNR, CDR2 FQNEAQ (reference sequence). The CDR3 runs 15 residues. Trimming left V 8 bases short and J 0 bases short, with 16 bases between.

In this sample, this clone turned up a few times. The rearrangement joins TRBV18 to TRBJ2-3; 12 bases match TRBD2. V dropped 3 bases and J dropped 4; count of bases not matched to a gene: 5. CDR1 and CDR2 (germline): KGHSH, LQKENI. The CDR3 has 16 amino acids. The chain's CDR3 is CASSPLAGGLADTQYF. CDR3 bases: TGTGCCAGCTCACCCCTAGCGGGAGGGCTCGCAGATACGCAGTATTTT.

V usage is TRBV7-2 and J usage is TRBJ1-5; D is unclear. Between the trimmed V and J ends, which lost 1 base and 6 bases, there was a span of 10 bases. Germline assignment: CDR1 SGHTA and CDR2 FQGNSA. This CDR3 contains 14 residues. CDR3 coding DNA: TGTGCCAGCAGCTTAGACTGGGAGGGTCAGCCCCAGCATTTT. Its protein product is CASSLDWEGQPQHF. Variable domain in full (rest from reference TRBV7-2 and TRBJ1-5): GAGVSQSPSNKVTEKGKDVELRCDPISGHTALYWYRQSLGQGLEFLIYFQGNSAPDKSGLPSDRFSAERTGGSVSTLTIQRTQQEDSAVYLCASSLDWEGQPQHFGDGTRLSIL.

The rearrangement joins TRBV21-1 to TRBJ2-3; the DNA was not compared with TRBD2, the D call given in the table. TRBV21-1 is a listed pseudogene. This CDR3 has 16 amino acids. The CDR3 nucleotides are TGTGCCAGCAGCCCTGCCCCGGCTCGGGACACAGATACGCAGTATTTT. Translation gives CASSPAPARDTDTQYF.